What follows are 3 T cell receptor beta chains derived from one specimen sequenced in a study of neurological immune-mediated disorders. TCRdb analysed the 5' RACE reads with MiXCR anew, one entry per CDR3 protein. The sample holds around 17,000 distinct CDR3 sequences, approximately 3.7% seen once. The sequencing input was CD8+ T cells from blood. The receptor set was obtained from a woman aged 40 to 50 in good health.

This clonotype occurred many times. The gene calls are TRBV7-8 and TRBJ2-7; no reliable D call. Germline CDR1 SGHVS, CDR2 FQNEAQ. The CDR3 loop spans 11 amino acids. Trimming stripped 4 bases from V and 4 bases from J, with 5 bases between. CDR3 in DNA: TGTGCCAGCAGCTCAAATTACGAGCAGTACTTC. Encoded protein: CASSSNYEQYF.

This clonotype was recorded many times. The CDR3 reads CSALSRGRYEQYF. Here the CDR3 DNA reads TGCAGCGCCCTGTCCCGGGGCAGATACGAGCAGTACTTC. The rearrangement links TRBV29-1 to TRBJ2-7; either TRBD1 or TRBD2 may fit D (5 bases each). This CDR3 has 13 residues. CDR1 is SQVTM, CDR2 ANQGSEA, per germline. The germline V and J ends were trimmed by 7 bases and 4 bases, with 17 bases remaining between them.

Many counts were recorded for this clonotype. This chain joins TRBV7-8 and TRBJ2-3; the D is unclear. V was clipped by 3 bases and J by 3 bases, with 13 bases between them. The CDR3 contains 15 residues. Looked up from germline, CDR1 is SGHVS and CDR2 is FQNEAQ. The CDR3 reads CASSLDFRITDTQYF. Written as DNA, the CDR3 is TGTGCCAGCAGCTTGGATTTTCGGATAACAGATACGCAGTATTTT. Supplemented by reference TRBV7-8 and TRBJ2-3, the full variable domain reads GAGVSQSPRYKVAKRGQDVALRCDPISGHVSLFWYQQALGQGPEFLTYFQNEAQLDKSGLPSDRFFAERPEGSVSTLKIQRTQQEDSAVYLCASSLDFRITDTQYFGPGTRLTVL.